This T cell receptor beta chain was sequenced in a study of blood T cell repertoires in COVID-19. Germline V lookup: CDR1 MRHNA, CDR2 SNTAGT. This CDR3 has 13 residues. V dropped 4 bases and J dropped 1 base, with 7 bases sitting between them. Libraries were prepared by immunoSEQ multiplex PCR; TCRdb keeps only in-frame clonotypes and omits some of them. The sample carries 270,000 or so clones, 85% to 90% recorded once. This receptor was identified in a human donor in a cohort sampled during active COVID-19. The sample was peripheral blood. The rearrangement links TRBV6-4 to TRBJ1-1; D is unresolved. Written as DNA, the CDR3 is TGTGCCAGCAGTGTGGAGACGAACACTGAAGCTTTCTTT. Translated, it gives CASSVETNTEAFF.